The 31 T cell receptor beta chains below were found in one sample sequenced in a study of T-cell reconstitution after alpha-beta-depleted transplantation in children. The library targeted TCRbeta and was prepared with unique molecular identifiers. A single record per CDR3 protein comes from TCRdb applying MiXCR to the PCR reads. The sample records some 81,000 distinct CDR3 sequences, 13% to 15% being singletons. Sequencing used PBMCs, mostly from graft donor cells, obtained 180 days after TCRalphabeta/CD19-depleted stem cell transplant. These TCRs come from a male patient aged 2-15 years who had a stem cell transplant for acute lymphoblastic leukemia, so the T cells may come from the graft donor.

This chain links TRBV10-2 with TRBJ2-2; D possibly corresponds to TRBD2 (5 bases). The V gene's germline CDR1 is WSHSY and CDR2 SAAADI. Trimming took 10 bases from V and 6 from J, leaving 12 bases between them. This CDR3 is 12 amino acids long. The CDR3 spells CATRDPSGELFF. The DNA for the CDR3 is TGCGCCACCCGGGATCCGTCCGGGGAGCTGTTTTTT.

This clonotype was observed many times. This chain uses TRBV6-5 with TRBJ2-5; no clear D gene. CDR1 and CDR2 from the germline V gene are MNHEY and SVGAGI. The CDR3 is 12 amino acids. The V end lost 4 bases, the J end lost 7 bases, and 10 bases lay between the germline ends. This CDR3 is CASSFRLGTQYF. In DNA form, the CDR3 reads TGTGCCAGCAGTTTCAGGTTAGGGACCCAGTACTTC.

J is TRBJ2-1 and V is TRBV27; TRBD1 might be the D (7 bases). The V gene's germline CDR1 is MNHEY and CDR2 SMNVEV (reference sequence). The CDR3 loop spans 15 amino acids. V was trimmed by 5 bases and J by 4 bases, leaving 15 bases between them. The CDR3 nucleotides read TGTGCCAGCAGTCTCAGGGGGGACGGTTACAATGAGCAGTTCTTC. It specifies CASSLRGDGYNEQFF.

The chain recombines TRBV7-8 with TRBJ1-1; D gene uncertain. The CDR3 is 15 amino acids. CDR1 and CDR2 (germline): SGHVS, FQNEAQ. V gave up 1 base and J gave up 1 base, with 10 bases separating them. As DNA, the CDR3 is TGTGCCAGCAGCTTAGTACCAGGAGGGAACACTGAAGCTTTCTTT. This sequence encodes CASSLVPGGNTEAFF.

This clonotype was seen a handful of times. This chain joins TRBV11-1 and TRBJ2-1; D unclear. Trimming shortened V by 5 bases and J by 2 bases, and 16 bases separated the two germline ends. This CDR3 is built from 16 residues. Germline CDR1 is SGHAT and CDR2 is FQDESV (reference sequence). In nucleotides, the CDR3 is TGTGCCAGCAGCCATTTTAAAGCGAGTACCTACAATGAGCAGTTCTTC. Amino acid sequence: CASSHFKASTYNEQFF.

Concerning this clonotype itself: At one boundary the junction diverges from the germline segment, which might be a read error. This sequence joins TRBV28 and TRBJ1-2; D not resolved. The CDR3 has 14 amino acids. CDR1 MDHEN and CDR2 SYDVKM come from the germline V gene. Here the CDR3 DNA reads TGTGTCAGCAGTTTGGAAGGGCCTAACTATGGCTACACCTTC. Translating it yields CVSSLEGPNYGYTF.

This clonotype was observed a handful of times. V is TRBV5-1 and J is TRBJ1-2, with 9 bases lining up with TRBD1. Trimming cost V 0 bases and J 9 bases; bases outside gene matches: 6. The germline CDR1 and CDR2 sequences are SGHRS and YFSETQ. There are 14 residues in the CDR3. The CDR3, as DNA: TGCGCCAGCAGCTTGGGGACAGGGGTCATGCGCTACACCTTC. It translates to CASSLGTGVMRYTF.

This sequence joins TRBV10-3 and TRBJ2-7; 7 bases align to TRBD1. The ends lost 2 bases at V and 5 bases at J; junction bases unmatched: 6. From germline, CDR1 is ENHRY and CDR2 SYGVKD. The CDR3 is made up of 14 amino acids. CDR3 in amino acids: CAISEDRDTHEQYF. CDR3 coding DNA: TGTGCCATCAGTGAGGACAGGGATACACACGAGCAGTACTTC.

In this sample, this clonotype turned up a few times. The V gene is TRBV6-5, the J gene TRBJ2-7; D is unclear. V was shortened by 2 bases and J by 3 bases, with 8 bases between the two germline ends. This CDR3 contains 13 residues. The germline V gene has CDR1 MNHEY and CDR2 SVGAGI. The DNA of the CDR3 is TGTGCCAGCAGTTACAGGGCTAGCTACGAGCAGTACTTC. It encodes CASSYRASYEQYF.

This chain's CDR3 is CASSIASSSYEQYF. The DNA for the CDR3 is TGTGCCAGTAGTATAGCATCTAGTAGCTACGAGCAGTACTTC. This chain connects TRBV19 to TRBJ2-7, with no clear D. Trimming shortened V by 1 base and J by 3 bases, and 10 bases separated the two germline ends. The CDR3 length is 14 residues. CDR1 and CDR2 (germline): LNHDA, SQIVND (reference sequence).

The table lists this clonotype with many counts. CDR3 bases: TGTGCCAGCAGTAGCATAGGGTTCTTCACAGATACGCAGTATTTT. Residues: CASSSIGFFTDTQYF. The chain couples TRBV12-3 or TRBV12-4 to TRBJ2-3; unclear D gene. V dropped 5 bases and J dropped 2 bases, with 14 bases sitting between them. There are 15 residues in the CDR3.

The CDR3 spells CASSQDKGHTYEQYF. Written as DNA, the CDR3 is TGTGCCAGCAGCCAAGACAAGGGGCACACCTACGAGCAGTACTTC. This chain links TRBV27 with TRBJ2-7, with a tentative D call TRBD1 (5 bases). The CDR3 totals 15 residues. CDR1 is MNHEY and CDR2 is SMNVEV in the germline V gene (reference sequence). V was trimmed by 6 bases and J by 2 bases, leaving 17 bases between them.

This clonotype was picked up many times. The chain recombines TRBV7-2 with TRBJ2-7, with D possibly TRBD1 on 6 matching bases. The CDR3 has 14 amino acids. Trimming shortened V by 3 bases and J by 0 bases, and 9 bases separated the two germline ends. The V gene's germline CDR1 is SGHTA and CDR2 FQGNSA. This CDR3 reads CASSFRGSSYEQYF. The CDR3 DNA is TGTGCCAGCAGCTTCAGGGGCAGCTCCTACGAGCAGTACTTC. The variable domain in full, completed from reference TRBV7-2 and TRBJ2-7, reads GAGVSQSPSNKVTEKGKDVELRCDPISGHTALYWYRQSLGQGLEFLIYFQGNSAPDKSGLPSDRFSAERTGGSVSTLTIQRTQQEDSAVYLCASSFRGSSYEQYFGPGTRLTVT.

J is TRBJ1-2 and V is TRBV2; D remains unclear. V lost 4 bases and J 4 bases, leaving 4 bases between the germline ends. CDR1 is SNHLY, CDR2 FYNNEI, per germline. The CDR3 has 11 amino acids. The CDR3 nucleotides are TGTGCCAGCAGTGGTGGCTATGGCTACACCTTC. Its translation: CASSGGYGYTF.

The chain carries TRBV6-5 and TRBJ1-6; D is uncertain. Trimming cost V 2 bases and J 8 bases, with 7 bases left between them. There are 13 residues in the CDR3. CDR1 is MNHEY, CDR2 SVGAGI, per germline. The CDR3 spells CASSYGSYSPLHF. The CDR3 DNA follows: TGTGCCAGCAGTTACGGCAGTTATTCACCCCTCCACTTT.

V is TRBV7-2 and J is TRBJ1-1; 7 nucleotides agree with TRBD1. CDR3 length: 14 residues. Germline CDR1 SGHTA, CDR2 FQGNSA. J was trimmed by 11 bases and V by 4 bases; bases with no gene match: 13. CDR3 bases: TGTGCCAGCAGCTCGTCAACAGGGGCCCGGGAGGCTTTCTTT. Its protein is CASSSSTGAREAFF.

V gene TRBV7-8 combines with J gene TRBJ2-7, with 10 bases matching TRBD1. The CDR3 runs to 14 residues. Germline V lookup: CDR1 SGHVS, CDR2 FQNEAQ. The junction had 5 bases not matched to a gene; V was cut back by 3 bases and J by 6 bases. Written as DNA, the CDR3 is TGTGCCAGCAGCTTGCGGGACAGGGGAGGCGAGCAGTACTTC. Translating it yields CASSLRDRGGEQYF. The full variable domain, its missing parts supplied by reference TRBV7-8 and TRBJ2-7, is GAGVSQSPRYKVAKRGQDVALRCDPISGHVSLFWYQQALGQGPEFLTYFQNEAQLDKSGLPSDRFFAERPEGSVSTLKIQRTQQEDSAVYLCASSLRDRGGEQYFGPGTRLTVT.

This clonotype came up a few times. V usage is TRBV7-3 and J usage is TRBJ1-2, with a tentative D call TRBD1 (6 bases). V shed 5 bases and J shed 8 bases, with 15 bases lying between them. This CDR3 has 13 residues. From germline, CDR1 is SGHTA and CDR2 FQGTGA. The chain's CDR3 is CASSPTGSGGYTF. The CDR3 bases are TGTGCCAGCAGCCCAACAGGGTCGGGAGGCTACACCTTC.

The chain is built from TRBV28 and TRBJ2-2; D uncertain. CDR3 length: 17 residues. Trimming took 5 bases from V and 1 from J, leaving 17 bases between them. Germline V gives CDR1 MDHEN, CDR2 SYDVKM. CDR3 sequence (DNA): TGTGCCAGCAGTCCCAGACGGATTACGAGGAACACCGGGGAGCTGTTTTTT. It specifies CASSPRRITRNTGELFF. Based on the CDR3 plus reference TRBV28 and TRBJ2-2, the full variable domain is DVKVTQSSRYLVKRTGEKVFLECVQDMDHENMFWYRQDPGLGLRLIYFSYDVKMKEKGDIPEGYSVSREKKERFSLILESASTNQTSMYLCASSPRRITRNTGELFFGEGSRLTVL.

About this clonotype itself: Germline is not matched at one junction end, which may reflect a read error. This chain links TRBV7-8 with TRBJ2-7; no clear D gene. CDR1 and CDR2 from the germline V gene are SGHVS and FQNEAQ. This CDR3 region has 12 residues. The CDR3 protein is CASRLTSYEKYF. The CDR3 DNA follows: TGTGCCAGCAGATTAACCTCCTACGAGAAGTACTTC.

This rearrangement joins TRBV5-1 to TRBJ1-6, with D tentatively TRBD1 (5 bases). V shed 2 bases and J shed 5 bases, with 11 bases lying between them. Germline V gene data show CDR1 as SGHRS and CDR2 as YFSETQ. CDR3 length equals 15 residues. In DNA form, the CDR3 reads TGCGCCAGCAGCTTAAGGGGCGCCGATAATTCACCCCTCCACTTT. Amino acid sequence: CASSLRGADNSPLHF.

This clonotype was seen repeatedly, ten times or more. The V call is TRBV6-2 or TRBV6-3, the J call TRBJ1-6, with D uncertain. Trimming cost V 2 bases and J 1 base, with 9 bases left between them. This CDR3 has 16 residues. The germline V gene encodes CDR1 MNHEY and CDR2 SVGEGT. The CDR3 coding sequence is TGTGCCAGCAGTTACCCGCCCGGATCCTATAATTCACCCCTCCACTTT. Protein sequence: CASSYPPGSYNSPLHF.

This clonotype turned up a few times. The V and J genes are TRBV4-3 and TRBJ2-2; the match to TRBD2 covers 7 bases. The CDR3 totals 14 residues. Looked up from germline, CDR1 is LGHNA and CDR2 is YSLEER. J was trimmed by 5 bases and V by 4 bases; bases with no gene match: 4. CDR3 bases: TGCGCCAGCAGCCGTAGGGGAGGGACCGGGGAGCTGTTTTTT. It translates to CASSRRGGTGELFF.

V is TRBV25-1 and J is TRBJ2-1, with 10 bases that match TRBD1. Germline V CDR1 and CDR2: MGHDK, SYGVNS. The J segment lost 4 bases and the V segment lost 9 bases, leaving 9 bases of the junction unmatched. The CDR3 consists of 15 residues. The CDR3 here is CARTPGQGIYNEQFF. Written as DNA, the CDR3 is TGTGCCAGGACTCCGGGACAGGGGATTTACAATGAGCAGTTCTTC.

This clonotype appeared a few times. The chain uses TRBV10-3 and TRBJ2-5; weak D call: TRBD2 (6 bases). The CDR3 totals 16 residues. Trimming left V 5 bases short and J 4 bases short, with 20 bases between. Looked up from germline, CDR1 is ENHRY and CDR2 is SYGVKD. Here the CDR3 reads CAISHPVWGVRETQYF. CDR3 DNA: TGTGCCATCAGTCACCCCGTGTGGGGGGTTCGAGAGACCCAGTACTTC.

A single count supports this clonotype. This chain uses TRBV12-3 or TRBV12-4 with TRBJ1-3; D is unclear. The CDR3 runs 14 residues. V was pared by 3 bases and J by 7 bases, with 13 bases between. CDR3 residues: CASSFQNLRNTIYF. Here the CDR3 DNA reads TGTGCCAGCAGTTTCCAGAACCTCCGGAACACCATATATTTT.

This rearrangement joins TRBV20-1 to TRBJ2-4; D gene ambiguous. The V and J ends lost 3 bases and 0 bases respectively, with 12 bases between them. Germline-derived CDR1 and CDR2 are DFQATT and SNEGSKA (reference sequence). The CDR3 loop spans 15 amino acids. In nucleotides, the CDR3 is TGCAGTGCTAGCAGGCACCTCCTAGCCAAAAACATTCAGTACTTC. It specifies CSASRHLLAKNIQYF.

The rearrangement joins TRBV28 to TRBJ1-2, with a weak D call TRBD1 (5 bases). The germline gives CDR1 MDHEN, CDR2 SYDVKM. The CDR3 runs to 14 residues. V was shortened by 3 bases and J by 1 base, with 9 bases between the two germline ends. The CDR3 DNA is TGTGCCAGCAGTTTGAGAGGGGTTAACTATGGCTACACCTTC. Protein product: CASSLRGVNYGYTF.

The chain recombines TRBV5-1 with TRBJ1-2; no reliable D call. Trimming stripped 1 base from V and 4 bases from J, with 17 bases between. The CDR3 sequence is 16 residues long. Germline V gene data show CDR1 as SGHRS and CDR2 as YFSETQ. The CDR3, as DNA: TGCGCCAGCAGCTTGAGGCCCGCGACGGGAATCTATGGCTACACCTTC. Encoded protein: CASSLRPATGIYGYTF.

V gene TRBV29-1 combines with J gene TRBJ2-3; a possible D gene is TRBD1 (6 bases). The CDR3 length is 14 residues. Germline CDR1 SQVTM, CDR2 ANQGSEA. V was trimmed by 4 bases and J by 2 bases, leaving 13 bases between them. CDR3 bases: TGCAGCGTTGCCCGAGGGGGATCCACAGATACGCAGTATTTT. Translated: CSVARGGSTDTQYF.

This clonotype was observed a few times. This chain uses TRBV5-1 with TRBJ1-2; D is ambiguous. The CDR3 runs to 14 residues. The V gene lost 4 bases and the J gene lost 5 bases, with 15 bases spanning the gap. Germline values: CDR1 SGHRS, CDR2 YFSETQ. DNA of the CDR3: TGCGCCAGCAGCCCAGTTTCCAGCGGATATGGCTACACCTTC. Encoded protein: CASSPVSSGYGYTF. Based on the CDR3 plus reference TRBV5-1 and TRBJ1-2, the full variable domain is KAGVTQTPRYLIKTRGQQVTLSCSPISGHRSVSWYQQTPGQGLQFLFEYFSETQRNKGNFPGRFSGRQFSNSRSEMNVSTLELGDSALYLCASSPVSSGYGYTFGSGTRLTVV.